Included here is one T cell receptor beta chain sequence, with context. This entry comes from a study of monozygotic twins with inflammatory bowel disease. This CDR3 spans 14 amino acids. The germline gives CDR1 DFQATT, CDR2 SNEGSKA (reference sequence). From its re-call of the 5' RACE reads, TCRdb lists each CDR3 protein once, without DNA. This sample's table reports hundreds of thousands of distinct CDR3 sequences. The TCR comes from a human donor with ulcerative colitis or Crohn's disease, or a healthy co-twin of an affected twin (not recorded which). The genes are TRBV20-1 and TRBJ2-1; TCRdb returns TRBD1, unconfirmable since there is no DNA. Sequenced: blood. Here the CDR3 reads CSARRGDRANEQFF.